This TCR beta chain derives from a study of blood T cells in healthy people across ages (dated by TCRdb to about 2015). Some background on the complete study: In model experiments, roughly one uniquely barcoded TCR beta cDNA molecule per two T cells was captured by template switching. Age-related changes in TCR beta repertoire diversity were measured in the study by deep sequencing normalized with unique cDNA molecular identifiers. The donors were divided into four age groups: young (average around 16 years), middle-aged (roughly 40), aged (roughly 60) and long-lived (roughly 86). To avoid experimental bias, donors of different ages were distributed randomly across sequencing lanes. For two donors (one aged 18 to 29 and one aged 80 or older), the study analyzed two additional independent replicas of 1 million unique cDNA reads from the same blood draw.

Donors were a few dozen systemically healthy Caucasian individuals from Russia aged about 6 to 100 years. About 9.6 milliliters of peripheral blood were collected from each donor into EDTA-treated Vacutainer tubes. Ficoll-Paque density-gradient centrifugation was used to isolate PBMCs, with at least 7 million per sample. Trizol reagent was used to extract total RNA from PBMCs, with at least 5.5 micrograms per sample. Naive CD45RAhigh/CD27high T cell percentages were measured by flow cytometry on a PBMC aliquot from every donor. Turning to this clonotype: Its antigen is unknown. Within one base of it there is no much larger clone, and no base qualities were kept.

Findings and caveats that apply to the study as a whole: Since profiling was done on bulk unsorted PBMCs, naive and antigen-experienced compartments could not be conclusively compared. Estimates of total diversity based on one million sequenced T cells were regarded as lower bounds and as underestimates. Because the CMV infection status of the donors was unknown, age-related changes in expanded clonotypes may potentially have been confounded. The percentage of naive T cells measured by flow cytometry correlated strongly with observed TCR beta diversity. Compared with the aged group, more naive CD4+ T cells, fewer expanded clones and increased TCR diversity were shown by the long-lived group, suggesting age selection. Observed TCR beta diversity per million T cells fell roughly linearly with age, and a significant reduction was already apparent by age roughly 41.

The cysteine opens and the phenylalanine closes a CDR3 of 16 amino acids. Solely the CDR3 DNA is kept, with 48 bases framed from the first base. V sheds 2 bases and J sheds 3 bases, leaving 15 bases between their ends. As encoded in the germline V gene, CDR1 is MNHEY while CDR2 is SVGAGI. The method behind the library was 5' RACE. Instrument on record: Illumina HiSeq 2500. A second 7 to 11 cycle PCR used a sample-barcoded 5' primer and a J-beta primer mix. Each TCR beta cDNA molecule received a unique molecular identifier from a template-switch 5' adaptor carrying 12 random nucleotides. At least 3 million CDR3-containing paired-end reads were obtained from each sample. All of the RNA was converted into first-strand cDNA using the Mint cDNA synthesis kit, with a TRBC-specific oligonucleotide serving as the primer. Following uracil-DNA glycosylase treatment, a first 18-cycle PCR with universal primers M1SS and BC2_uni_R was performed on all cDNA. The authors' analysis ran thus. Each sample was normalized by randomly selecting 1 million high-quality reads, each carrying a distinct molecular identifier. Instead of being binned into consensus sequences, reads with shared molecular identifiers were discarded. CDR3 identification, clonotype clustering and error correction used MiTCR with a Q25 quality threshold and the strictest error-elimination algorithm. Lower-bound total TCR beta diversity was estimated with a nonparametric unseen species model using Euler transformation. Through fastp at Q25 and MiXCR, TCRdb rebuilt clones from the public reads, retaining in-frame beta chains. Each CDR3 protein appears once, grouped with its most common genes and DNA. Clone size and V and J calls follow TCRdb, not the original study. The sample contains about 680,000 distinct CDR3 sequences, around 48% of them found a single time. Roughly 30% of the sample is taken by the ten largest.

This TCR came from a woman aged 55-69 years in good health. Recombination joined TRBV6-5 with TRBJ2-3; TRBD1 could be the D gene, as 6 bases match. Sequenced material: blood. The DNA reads TGTGCCAGCAGTTACGACAGGACGGGGCTGACAGATACGCAGTATTTT. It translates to CASSYDRTGLTDTQYF.